This T cell receptor (beta chain) was sequenced for a study of stem cell transplantation in POMP-related autoinflammatory disease (dated by TCRdb to the early 2020s). Concerning the study at large: The study hypothesized that defective thymoproteasomes impair MHC class I-dependent CD8+ T-cell differentiation and positive selection, skewing the TRB repertoire. Prior to transplant, the patients had skewing toward CD4+ naive T cells, low CD8+ T-cell proportions, and reduced T-cell cytokine secretion. To find out how POMP deficiency affects T-cell receptor beta repertoire diversity and CDR3 characteristics, high-throughput TRB sequencing was used.

Receptors were amplified or captured by the immunoSEQ multiplex PCR assay. Processing in the source paper ran as follows. Shannon entropy, which takes clonal size distribution into account, was used to quantify repertoire diversity. The Gini-Simpson index (Simpson_1-D) was used to measure inequality in clonotype distribution. TCRdb stores this immuneACCESS table with in-frame sequences only. Part of the clones is absent; in the studies checked, under half of the shortfall reflects unresolved V genes, and no reason is known for the rest. V, J and clone size reflect that table, while D and trimming were determined from the DNA. This sample lists more than 20,000 clones; 82% were detected once. The top ten hold approximately 2.3% of the sample. The junction carries 15 bases between V and J, which are trimmed by 3 bases and 0 bases respectively. The CDR3 measures 16 amino acids from cysteine to phenylalanine. The read is trimmed to its CDR3 DNA, 48 bases read in frame from base 1. CDR1 is given as GTSNPN and CDR2 as SVGIG, both from the germline V gene (reference sequence).

The time point label, as the study defines it: before hematopoietic stem cell transplant. PRAID was characterized by prominent immunodeficiency alongside autoinflammation. Before TRB sequencing, the T-cell subsets, namely conventional T cells, CD8+ T cells, regulatory T cells, and T follicular helper cells, were sorted. In the case of this clone: Its antigen is still unknown. There are no base qualities to consult, and no much larger clone falls within one base.

The study at large found these results: Across all analyzed T-cell subsets, PRAID patients showed a trend toward higher clonality and lower TRB diversity. In PRAID patients, the trend toward lower diversity and increased clonality reached statistical significance only for regulatory T cells. The number of unique TRB V-J gene pairings in PRAID patients was restricted.

The material sequenced was CD4+ T cells from PBMCs, taken before stem cell transplantation. Recombination linked TRBV30 to TRBJ2-4; the D gene remains uncertain. The sequence came from a human donor with POMP-related autoinflammation and immune dysregulation (PRAID). The DNA is TGTGCCTGGAGCGGCCGACAAGGGCTAGCCAAAAACATTCAGTACTTC. Translated, it gives CAWSGRQGLAKNIQYF.